Following are 11 T cell receptor beta chains from one sample sequenced in a study of T cell responses to AZD1222 COVID-19 vaccine. The assay was immunoSEQ multiplex PCR, and TCRdb's table has in-frame clones only and misses some. Of approximately 120,000 clones in the sample, more than 80% were seen once. The sequencing used peripheral blood, collected on day 0 of AZD1222 vaccination. The receptors originated from an adult in good health.

For this clone: An end of the junction does not agree with germline; a read error may underlie this. The J gene is TRBJ2-7, the V gene TRBV6-5; D perhaps matches TRBD2 (5 bases). The CDR3 spans 14 residues. CDR1 and CDR2 from the germline V gene are MNHEY and SVGAGI. The CDR3 DNA follows: TGTGCCAGCAGTTACCAGGCCGGGAACTACGGGCAGTACTTC. Translation gives CASSYQAGNYGQYF.

This clone showed up just a few times. J is TRBJ1-4 and V is TRBV4-3; maybe TRBD1 (5 bases). The V end lost 2 bases, the J end lost 8 bases, and 18 bases lay between the germline ends. This CDR3 is 16 amino acids long. In germline, CDR1 is LGHNA, CDR2 YSLEER. In nucleotides, the CDR3 is TGCGCCAGCAGCCAAAGTAATGAGCAGGGCTGGGAAAAACTGTTTTTT. Amino acids: CASSQSNEQGWEKLFF.

The V call is TRBV7-2, the J call TRBJ2-2; no clear D. Trimming shortened V by 5 bases and J by 7 bases, and 20 bases separated the two germline ends. CDR1 is SGHTA and CDR2 is FQGNSA in the germline V gene. The CDR3 length is 16 residues. The CDR3 nucleotides are TGTGCCAGCAGCCCACGTCCCGACCCGGTAGGCGGGGAGCTGTTTTTT. It codes for CASSPRPDPVGGELFF.

This chain connects TRBV9 to TRBJ2-2; possibly TRBD2 for D (5 bases). Germline CDR1 reads SGDLS; CDR2 reads YYNGEE. V lost 1 base to trimming and J lost 7 bases, with 11 bases between them. This CDR3 is built from 14 residues. CDR3 in amino acids: CASSVTSYNGELFF. In nucleotides, the CDR3 is TGTGCCAGCAGCGTAACTAGTTACAACGGGGAGCTGTTTTTT.

This chain joins TRBV18 and TRBJ2-3; unclear D gene. Per the germline V gene, CDR1 is KGHSH and CDR2 is LQKENI. Between the trimmed V and J ends, which lost 0 bases and 0 bases, there was a span of 4 bases. CDR3 length: 14 residues. The chain's CDR3 is CASSPPASTDTQYF. The DNA of the CDR3 is TGTGCCAGCTCACCACCGGCTAGCACAGATACGCAGTATTTT.

This chain joins TRBV5-5 and TRBJ2-3; TRBD2 aligns across 10 bases. Per germline, CDR1 SGHKS and CDR2 YYEKEE (reference sequence). V shed 3 bases, J shed 2 bases, and the junction held 3 bases outside the gene matches. The CDR3 loop spans 15 amino acids. Here the CDR3 reads CASSSGLADTDTQYF. DNA for the CDR3: TGTGCCAGCAGCTCTGGACTAGCGGACACAGATACGCAGTATTTT.

V gene TRBV12-3 or TRBV12-4 combines with J gene TRBJ1-5; D not resolved. The CDR3 is made up of 12 amino acids. Trimming left V 5 bases short and J 0 bases short, with 2 bases between. The DNA of the CDR3 is TGTGCCAGCAGTATTAGCAATCAGCCCCAGCATTTT. It yields the protein CASSISNQPQHF.

The V and J genes are TRBV9 and TRBJ1-3, with 7 nucleotides matching TRBD1. The CDR3 is made up of 16 amino acids. Germline loops: CDR1 SGDLS, CDR2 YYNGEE. V shed 0 bases, J shed 3 bases, and the junction held 6 bases outside the gene matches. Here the CDR3 reads CASSVVLRGRGNTIYF. CDR3 DNA: TGTGCCAGCAGCGTAGTTTTAAGGGGGCGTGGAAACACCATATATTTT.

The chain employs TRBV11-2 and TRBJ1-5, with D uncertain. Germline V gene data show CDR1 as SGHAT and CDR2 as FQNNGV. Between the trimmed V and J ends, which lost 2 bases and 2 bases, there was a span of 10 bases. This CDR3 is 15 amino acids long. The CDR3 loop reads CASSLSSLGNQPQHF. The CDR3 region has the DNA TGTGCCAGCAGCTTATCAAGTCTCGGCAATCAGCCCCAGCATTTT. The complete variable domain, with remaining parts taken from reference TRBV11-2 and TRBJ1-5, reads EAGVAQSPRYKIIEKRQSVAFWCNPISGHATLYWYQQILGQGPKLLIQFQNNGVVDDSQLPKDRFSAERLKGVDSTLKIQPAKLEDSAVYLCASSLSSLGNQPQHFGDGTRLSIL.

This chain links TRBV12-3 or TRBV12-4 with TRBJ2-7; D is unclear. V gave up 3 bases and J gave up 5 bases, with 11 bases separating them. This CDR3 region has 13 residues. CDR3 loop: CASSLWGAHEQYF. DNA for the CDR3: TGTGCCAGCAGTTTGTGGGGTGCCCACGAGCAGTACTTC.

The gene calls are TRBV4-1 and TRBJ2-7, with 13 positions matching TRBD2. Germline V gene lookup returns CDR1 MGHRA and CDR2 YSYEKL. This CDR3 is built from 16 residues. V shed 2 bases, J shed 3 bases, and the junction held 4 bases outside the gene matches. DNA for the CDR3: TGCGCCAGCAGCCAACTCGGGACTAGCGGGATCTACGAGCAGTACTTC. Its translation: CASSQLGTSGIYEQYF.